This note documents a single TCR beta chain sequence. The CDR3 has 14 amino acids. Trimming cost V 4 bases and J 0 bases, with 13 bases left between them. CDR1 is SQVTM, CDR2 ANQGSEA, per germline. The data originate from a study of T cell changes during pregnancy in multiple sclerosis. Data came from immunoSEQ multiplex PCR; TCRdb stores just in-frame clones and leaves some out. The sample contains under 90,000 clones, over 85% of which appear only once. Sequencing was performed on peripheral blood, taken in the second trimester of pregnancy. The receptor was isolated from a female donor in good health, enrolled as a control in a pregnancy study. The rearrangement links TRBV29-1 to TRBJ2-7; D possibly corresponds to TRBD1 (5 bases). This CDR3 is CSVAGRVDSYEQYF. CDR3 DNA sequence: TGCAGCGTTGCGGGCAGGGTCGACTCCTACGAGCAGTACTTC.